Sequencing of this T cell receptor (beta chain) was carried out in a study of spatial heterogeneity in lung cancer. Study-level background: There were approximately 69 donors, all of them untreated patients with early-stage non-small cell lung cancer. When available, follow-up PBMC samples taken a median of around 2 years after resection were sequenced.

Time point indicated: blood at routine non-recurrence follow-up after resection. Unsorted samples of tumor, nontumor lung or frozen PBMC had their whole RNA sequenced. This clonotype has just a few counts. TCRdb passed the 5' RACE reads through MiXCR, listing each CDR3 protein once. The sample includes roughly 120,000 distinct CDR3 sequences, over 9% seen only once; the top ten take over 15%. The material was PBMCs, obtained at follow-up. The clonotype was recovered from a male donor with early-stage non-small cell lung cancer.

The CDR3 region is CSASGPYQETQYF. The CDR3 nucleotides are TGCAGTGCTAGCGGTCCGTACCAAGAGACCCAGTACTTC. The J gene is TRBJ2-5, the V gene TRBV20-1; D remains ambiguous. Trimming cost V 3 bases and J 0 bases, with 8 bases left between them. The CDR3 contains 13 residues. The germline V gene has CDR1 DFQATT and CDR2 SNEGSKA (reference sequence).